The 21 T cell receptor beta chains given below trace back to one sample, sequenced in a study of HIV-infected children after antiretroviral therapy interruption. Treatment meaning: PENTA 11 planned treatment interruption arm or continuous ART arm. RNA-based 3' RACE libraries used unique molecular identifiers. One entry per CDR3 protein results from TCRdb running MiXCR on the 3' RACE reads. This sample has 70,000 to 90,000 distinct CDR3 sequences, with approximately 6.9% found just once. This specimen consisted of CD45RA+ CD4+ T cells from PBMCs, pooled from several time points, obtained from a donor given antiretroviral therapy, either interrupted or continuous. As for subset: naive CD4+ CD45RA+ CD45RO- T cells. The receptors here all came from a pool of human donors with HIV.

V gene TRBV10-3 combines with J gene TRBJ2-6; D possibly corresponds to TRBD1 (6 bases). This CDR3 spans 16 amino acids. Per germline, CDR1 ENHRY and CDR2 SYGVKD. V was shortened by 3 bases and J by 2 bases, with 11 bases between the two germline ends. CDR3 amino acids: CAISESQGPGANVLTF. CDR3 DNA: TGTGCCATCAGTGAATCCCAGGGGCCTGGGGCCAACGTCCTGACTTTC.

This rearrangement joins TRBV29-1 to TRBJ2-4; TRBD1 is a possible D gene (6 bases). CDR3 size: 16 residues. V was clipped by 6 bases and J by 1 base, with 19 bases between them. The germline CDR1 and CDR2 sequences are SQVTM and ANQGSEA. The CDR3 loop is CSVRERGFLAKNIQYF. The CDR3 DNA follows: TGCAGCGTGCGCGAGAGGGGGTTTTTGGCCAAAAACATTCAGTACTTC. Full variable domain (missing parts from reference TRBV29-1 and TRBJ2-4): SAVISQKPSRDICQRGTSLTIQCQVDSQVTMMFWYRQQPGQSLTLIATANQGSEATYESGFVIDKFPISRPNLTFSTLTVSNMSPEDSSIYLCSVRERGFLAKNIQYFGAGTRLSVL.

The genes are TRBV29-1 and TRBJ2-5; no reliable D call. CDR3 size: 10 residues. Germline CDR1 SQVTM, CDR2 ANQGSEA. V dropped 7 bases and J dropped 2 bases, with 5 bases sitting between them. CDR3 amino acids: CSGGQETQYF. The DNA for the CDR3 is TGCAGCGGTGGACAAGAGACCCAGTACTTC.

Many counts were recorded for this clonotype. The V gene is TRBV18, the J gene TRBJ2-2; a possible D gene is TRBD2 (5 bases). V lost 0 bases and J 5 bases, leaving 10 bases between the germline ends. Germline V CDR1 and CDR2: KGHSH, LQKENI. CDR3 length: 15 amino acids. In DNA, the CDR3 is TGTGCCAGCTCACCACCAGGAGGATTGACCGGGGAGCTGTTTTTT. Amino acids: CASSPPGGLTGELFF.

This clonotype was recorded at least ten times. Written as DNA, the CDR3 is TGTGCCAGCAGCTTGTGGGGGGACAATGAGCAGTTCTTC. This translates into CASSLWGDNEQFF. V and J are TRBV7-2 and TRBJ2-1; D might be TRBD2 (6 bases). Between the trimmed V and J ends, which lost 3 bases and 5 bases, there was a span of 8 bases. This CDR3 is built from 13 residues. Germline V CDR1 and CDR2: SGHTA, FQGNSA.

The chain combines TRBV12-3 or TRBV12-4 with TRBJ1-2, with D perhaps matching TRBD1 (5 bases). Deletions cut 6 bases from V and 7 bases from J, with 21 bases between. The CDR3 has 15 amino acids. CDR3 in amino acids: CASRGGGRGSRGYTF. The CDR3, as DNA: TGTGCCAGCAGAGGTGGTGGGCGGGGGTCTCGTGGCTACACCTTC.

This clonotype appeared a few times. The chain uses TRBV12-3 or TRBV12-4 and TRBJ2-7; D gene ambiguous. The CDR3 sequence is 13 residues long. Between the trimmed V and J ends, which lost 2 bases and 6 bases, there was a span of 11 bases. For the CDR3, the DNA is TGTGCCAGCAGTTTAAGGGTGGGCCGCGAGCAGTACTTC. Translating it yields CASSLRVGREQYF.

This clonotype was observed a handful of times. The J gene is TRBJ2-3, the V gene TRBV13; D might be TRBD1 (6 bases). This CDR3 is built from 14 residues. Looked up from germline, CDR1 is PRHDT and CDR2 is FYEKMQ (reference sequence). Trimming pared 6 bases from V and 1 base from J, leaving 11 bases between. The DNA of the CDR3 is TGTGCCAGCAGGCCCCACAGGGGCACAGATACGCAGTATTTT. This codes for CASRPHRGTDTQYF. Variable domain in full (rest from reference TRBV13 and TRBJ2-3): AAGVIQSPRHLIKEKRETATLKCYPIPRHDTVYWYQQGPGQDPQFLISFYEKMQSDKGSIPDRFSAQQFSDYHSELNMSSLELGDSALYFCASRPHRGTDTQYFGPGTRLTVL.

This clonotype was picked up many times. The rearrangement uses TRBV20-1 and TRBJ1-2; D not certain. Germline V gene sequence: CDR1 DFQATT, CDR2 SNEGSKA (reference sequence). The CDR3 sequence is 13 residues long. Trimming removed 2 bases from V and 2 bases from J, with 9 bases in between. The DNA of the CDR3 is TGCAGTGCTAGACCGACACCGAACTATGGCTACACCTTC. It is translated as CSARPTPNYGYTF.

This clonotype was seen many times. The chain has TRBV3-1 and TRBJ2-1; D remains ambiguous. Germline CDR1 is LGHDT and CDR2 is YNNKEL (reference sequence). Trimming removed 3 bases from V and 3 bases from J, with 6 bases in between. The CDR3 has 13 amino acids. The CDR3 coding sequence is TGTGCCAGCAGCCAGGGTAACTACAATGAGCAGTTCTTC. Translation: CASSQGNYNEQFF.

The genes are TRBV19 and TRBJ2-7; 7 positions agree with TRBD1. CDR1 is LNHDA and CDR2 is SQIVND in the germline V gene (reference sequence). The CDR3 contains 14 residues. Trimming at V came to 8 bases and at J to 5 bases, leaving 12 bases not matched to a gene. CDR3 DNA sequence: TGTGCCAGTGGTAGGACAGGTAGATCGGACGAGCAGTACTTC. Protein product: CASGRTGRSDEQYF.

This clonotype was counted at least ten times. The germline gene is not matched at one end of the junction; a read error may be the cause. The chain joins TRBV6-6 to TRBJ2-4; D possibly corresponds to TRBD1 (5 bases). Germline CDR1 MNHNY, CDR2 SVGAGI (reference sequence). CDR3 size: 12 residues. Here the CDR3 DNA reads TGTGCCAGCAGTGACAGAAAAAACACCTTGTACTTT. Its translation: CASSDRKNTLYF.

This clonotype was seen only a few times. It may be a read error: a sequence one base away is much more abundant. V usage is TRBV19 and J usage is TRBJ2-3, with 7 nucleotides matching TRBD1. The CDR3 loop spans 17 amino acids. Germline CDR1 reads LNHDA; CDR2 reads SQIVND (reference sequence). CDR3 sequence: CATSTRQGAPSTDTQYF. The CDR3 DNA sequence: TGTGCCACTAGTACCCGACAGGGTGCCCCTAGCACAGATACGCAGTATTTT.

This clonotype showed up just a few times. The CDR3 DNA is TGTGCCAGCAGACCGACAGGCCAAGAGACCCAGTACTTC. This sequence encodes CASRPTGQETQYF. The chain employs TRBV7-1 and TRBJ2-5; possible D gene TRBD1, 6 bases. TRBV7-1 is placed among ORFs of uncertain function. The ends were cut back, 6 bases at V and 1 base at J, with 9 bases in the middle. This CDR3 has 13 amino acids.

This clonotype appeared many times. J is TRBJ1-2 and V is TRBV2; the D gene is possibly TRBD1 (5 bases). The length of the CDR3 is 13 residues. The V end lost 7 bases, the J end lost 1 base, and 10 bases lay between the germline ends. Looked up from germline, CDR1 is SNHLY and CDR2 is FYNNEI. The DNA for the CDR3 is TGTGCCAGCACCCCCGACAGTAACTATGGCTACACCTTC. It encodes CASTPDSNYGYTF.

This clonotype came up many times. The chain employs TRBV7-8 and TRBJ1-5; D gene uncertain. The CDR3 consists of 14 residues. The V end lost 0 bases, the J end lost 4 bases, and 7 bases lay between the germline ends. Germline V CDR1 and CDR2: SGHVS, FQNEAQ. CDR3 nucleotides: TGTGCCAGCAGCTTAGCGGCTGCGAATCAGCCCCAGCATTTT. It yields the protein CASSLAAANQPQHF. Supplemented by reference TRBV7-8 and TRBJ1-5, the full variable domain reads GAGVSQSPRYKVAKRGQDVALRCDPISGHVSLFWYQQALGQGPEFLTYFQNEAQLDKSGLPSDRFFAERPEGSVSTLKIQRTQQEDSAVYLCASSLAAANQPQHFGDGTRLSIL.

This clonotype occurred many times. The genes are TRBV24-1 and TRBJ1-4, with TRBD1 identical over 7 bases. J was trimmed by 5 bases and V by 7 bases; bases with no gene match: 9. CDR1 KGHDR and CDR2 SFDVKD come from the germline V gene. The CDR3 is made up of 15 amino acids. The CDR3 DNA is TGTGCCACCAGGGAATCCGGGACAGTAAATGAAAAACTGTTTTTT. This gives the protein CATRESGTVNEKLFF.

This clonotype was seen more than once but under ten times. The chain links TRBV19 to TRBJ1-1; D unresolved. V was trimmed by 3 bases and J by 7 bases, leaving 12 bases between them. Germline assignment: CDR1 LNHDA and CDR2 SQIVND (reference sequence). This CDR3 comprises 13 residues. CDR3 residues: CASSIRPGGEAFF. CDR3 in DNA: TGTGCCAGTAGTATTCGTCCGGGCGGTGAAGCTTTCTTT.

This clonotype was observed at least ten times. The J gene is TRBJ1-2, the V gene TRBV24-1, with 7 bases that match TRBD1. Per the germline V gene, CDR1 is KGHDR and CDR2 is SFDVKD. The J segment lost 2 bases and the V segment lost 2 bases, leaving 7 bases of the junction unmatched. This CDR3 has 16 amino acids. The CDR3 protein is CATSDSTRDRNYGYTF. DNA for the CDR3: TGTGCCACCAGTGATTCAACGCGGGACAGAAACTATGGCTACACCTTC.

This clonotype was picked up many times. The chain couples TRBV14 to TRBJ2-3; tentatively, D is TRBD2 (5 bases). Per germline, CDR1 SGHDN and CDR2 FVKESK. Trimming removed 1 base at V and 0 bases at J, with 11 bases between. The CDR3 extends over 16 amino acids. This CDR3 reads CASSQGLLISTDTQYF. The CDR3 nucleotides read TGTGCCAGCAGCCAAGGACTACTCATTAGCACAGATACGCAGTATTTT.

The table lists this clonotype with many counts. The chain employs TRBV29-1 and TRBJ2-7, with 8 bases fitting TRBD1. With 4 bases clipped from V and 5 bases from J, the junction kept 10 bases outside the gene matches. Germline-derived CDR1 and CDR2 are SQVTM and ANQGSEA. CDR3 length: 14 residues. The chain's CDR3 is CSVGGTGLLDEQYF. DNA for the CDR3: TGCAGCGTTGGAGGGACAGGCCTCTTAGACGAGCAGTACTTC.